This TCR beta chain was sequenced during a study of blood T cell repertoires in COVID-19. This clone was observed a handful of times. Germline CDR1 MGHDK, CDR2 SYGVNS. V lost 1 base and J 7 bases, leaving 13 bases between the germline ends. The CDR3 has 15 residues. The authors' processing: The assay estimated nucleated cells by amplifying reference gene primers. Profiled with immunoSEQ multiplex PCR; TCRdb holds only in-frame clones, not every one. The DNA was the basis for D and trimming; V, J and clone size are from that table. The data contain approximately 150,000 clones, over 70% of them seen just once; the ten biggest clones take up approximately 3.5%.

This TCR was recovered from an older man who had recovered from COVID-19. The sample comprised peripheral blood. The chain uses TRBV25-1 and TRBJ1-4; D perhaps matches TRBD1 (5 bases). The chain's CDR3 is CASSEWRGIGEKLFF. CDR3 nucleotides: TGTGCCAGCAGTGAATGGAGGGGTATTGGTGAAAAACTGTTTTTT.